This TCR beta chain was observed in a study of graft-versus-host responses after intestinal transplantation. The assay was immunoSEQ multiplex PCR, and TCRdb's table has in-frame clones only and misses some. The sample holds just over 14,000 clones, around 94% seen once. This CDR3 is built from 15 residues. V lost 4 bases and J lost 0, with 11 bases in between. CDR1 and CDR2 from the germline V gene are SGHTS and YDEGEE. V and J are TRBV5-8 and TRBJ2-4, with D unclear. The TCR sequence derives from a human patient who received an intestinal transplant, so some T cells may come from the graft donor. The sample in question was PBMCs, obtained 9 days after transplant. The CDR3 here is CASSLFDLAKNIQYF. The CDR3 DNA sequence: TGTGCCAGCAGCCTGTTCGACCTAGCCAAAAACATTCAGTACTTC. Using reference TRBV5-8 and TRBJ2-4 for the parts outside the CDR3, the full variable domain is EAGVTQSPTHLIKTRGQQATLRCSPISGHTSVYWYQQALGLGLQFLLWYDEGEERNRGNFPPRFSGRQFPNYSSELNVNALELEDSALYLCASSLFDLAKNIQYFGAGTRLSVL.